This T cell receptor (beta chain) came from a study of Graves' ophthalmopathy and Graves' hyperthyroidism. Other autoimmune diseases, uncontrolled infections, pregnancy or lactation ruled patients out of participation. This clonotype was counted between two and nine times. One end of the junction varies from germline; a read error may be responsible. Beta-chain TCR CDR3 regions were amplified from RNA transcripts. Scientists carried out first-round RT-PCR using HTBI primers and then a second-round multiplex PCR. TCRdb re-called the multiplex PCR reads with MiXCR, one entry per CDR3 protein. This repertoire shows around 470,000 distinct CDR3 sequences, around 14% found once; its top ten account for more than 8.5%. The CDR3 has 14 amino acids. Germline CDR1 reads DFQATT; CDR2 reads SNEGSKA (reference sequence).

The clonotype was recovered from a woman under 40 with Graves' ophthalmopathy. Sequencing was performed on blood. The chain combines TRBV20-1 with TRBJ2-5; TRBD2 matches 10 bases. CDR3 protein: CSARLAGAQETQDF. The CDR3 DNA reads TGCAGTGCTAGGCTAGCGGGAGCCCAAGAGACCCAGGACTTC.